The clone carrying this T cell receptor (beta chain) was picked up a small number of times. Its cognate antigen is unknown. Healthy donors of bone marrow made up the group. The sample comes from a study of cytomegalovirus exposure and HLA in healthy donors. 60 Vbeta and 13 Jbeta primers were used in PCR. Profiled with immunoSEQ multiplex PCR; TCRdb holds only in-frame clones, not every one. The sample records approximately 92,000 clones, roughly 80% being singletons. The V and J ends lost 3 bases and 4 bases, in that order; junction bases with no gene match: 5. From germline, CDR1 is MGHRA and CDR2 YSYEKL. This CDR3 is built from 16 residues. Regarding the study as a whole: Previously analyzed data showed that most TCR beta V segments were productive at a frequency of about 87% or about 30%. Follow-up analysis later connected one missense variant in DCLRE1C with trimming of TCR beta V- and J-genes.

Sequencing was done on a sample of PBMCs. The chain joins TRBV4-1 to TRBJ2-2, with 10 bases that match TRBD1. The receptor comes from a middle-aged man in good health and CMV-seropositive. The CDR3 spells CASSQEGQGGTGELFF. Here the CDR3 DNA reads TGCGCCAGCAGCCAGGAAGGACAGGGGGGCACCGGGGAGCTGTTTTTT.